Listed below are T cell receptor beta chains from one sample, sequenced in a study of T cells in localized non-small cell lung cancer. Clones were sequenced by immunoSEQ multiplex PCR, and TCRdb holds only the in-frame ones, with some missing. The sample gives 6,000 to 7,500 clones, roughly 50% of which show up once; around 2.8% is in the top ten. Here the sequenced sample was lymph node tissue, taken before any cancer treatment. These receptors were obtained from a female donor aged 60 or older with stage I lung adenocarcinoma. CDR3s include the opening cysteine and the closing phenylalanine or tryptophan. The order of the fields is V gene, clone size, D gene, J gene, CDR3 DNA, CDR3 protein. D genes are given only for firm matches. Size is omitted from some rows. Given values are once, few, many or a class for expanded clones.

v_call: TRBV6-8
clone_size: NA
d_call: NA
j_call: TRBJ2-5
cdr3_nt: TGTGCCAGCACCTTGCTAGGACTTAACCAAGAGACCCAGTACTTC
cdr3_aa: CASTLLGLNQETQYF

v_call: TRBV11-3
clone_size: NA
d_call: TRBD2
j_call: TRBJ2-1
cdr3_nt: TGTGCCAGCAGCCGGACTAGCGGGGACTACAATGAGCAGTTCTTC
cdr3_aa: CASSRTSGDYNEQFF

v_call: TRBV18
clone_size: NA
d_call: NA
j_call: TRBJ1-4
cdr3_nt: TGTGCCAGCTCACCAACGCGAAGGGCAACTAATGAAAAACTGTTTTTT
cdr3_aa: CASSPTRRATNEKLFF

v_call: TRBV5-1
clone_size: NA
d_call: NA
j_call: TRBJ1-6
cdr3_nt: TGCGCCAGCAGCTTGGTCACAGGAAGTAATTCACCCCTCCACTTT
cdr3_aa: CASSLVTGSNSPLHF

v_call: TRBV27
clone_size: few
d_call: TRBD1
j_call: TRBJ2-7
cdr3_nt: TGTGCCAGCAGTTCCAGGACAGGGCAGGCTTACGAGCAGTACTTC
cdr3_aa: CASSSRTGQAYEQYF

v_call: TRBV6-8
clone_size: NA
d_call: NA
j_call: TRBJ2-7
cdr3_nt: TGTGCCAGCAGTCGAGACGTTACCTACGAGCAGTACTTC
cdr3_aa: CASSRDVTYEQYF

v_call: TRBV6-8
clone_size: NA
d_call: NA
j_call: TRBJ1-1
cdr3_nt: TGTGCCAGCACCCCGAACAGTTGGAACACTGAAGCTTTCTTT
cdr3_aa: CASTPNSWNTEAFF

v_call: TRBV28
clone_size: NA
d_call: NA
j_call: TRBJ1-2
cdr3_nt: TGTGCCAGAACAGGACGGGTGGTACGCTACACCTTC
cdr3_aa: CARTGRVVRYTF

v_call: TRBV10-2
clone_size: NA
d_call: TRBD2
j_call: TRBJ2-3
cdr3_nt: TGCGCCAGCAGTGCTCTAGCGGGGGCCACAGATACGCAGTATTTT
cdr3_aa: CASSALAGATDTQYF

v_call: TRBV29-1
clone_size: NA
d_call: NA
j_call: TRBJ1-1
cdr3_nt: TGCAGCGTTGATCCAGCAGGGGCCACTGAAGCTTTCTTT
cdr3_aa: CSVDPAGATEAFF

v_call: TRBV19
clone_size: once
d_call: NA
j_call: TRBJ2-1
cdr3_nt: TGTGCCAGTAGCGTCGGACATAACAATGAGCAGTTCTTC
cdr3_aa: CASSVGHNNEQFF

v_call: TRBV6-8
clone_size: few
d_call: NA
j_call: TRBJ1-2
cdr3_nt: TGTGCCAGCAGTTTGTCCTTATCTAACTATGGCTACACCTTC
cdr3_aa: CASSLSLSNYGYTF

v_call: TRBV19
clone_size: NA
d_call: NA
j_call: TRBJ1-1
cdr3_nt: TGTGCCAGTAGACCCTCGCCGGGACCCATATCGGCTTTCTTT
cdr3_aa: CASRPSPGPISAFF

v_call: TRBV9
clone_size: once
d_call: NA
j_call: TRBJ2-1
cdr3_nt: TGTGCCAGCAGCGTACTGGCGGATGAGCAGTTCTTC
cdr3_aa: CASSVLADEQFF

v_call: TRBV30
clone_size: few
d_call: NA
j_call: TRBJ2-5
cdr3_nt: TGTGCCTGGAGAGCCAGAGAGACCCAGTACTTC
cdr3_aa: CAWRARETQYF

v_call: TRBV27
clone_size: few
d_call: TRBD1
j_call: TRBJ1-5
cdr3_nt: TGTGCCAGCACCCGGACAGGGGAGGGCAATCAGCCCCAGCATTTT
cdr3_aa: CASTRTGEGNQPQHF

v_call: TRBV7-6
clone_size: NA
d_call: TRBD2
j_call: TRBJ2-5
cdr3_nt: TGTGCCAGCAGCTTAGTCCCAGCGGGGGGCCCACAAGAGACCCAGTACTTC
cdr3_aa: CASSLVPAGGPQETQYF

v_call: TRBV6-8
clone_size: few
d_call: NA
j_call: TRBJ1-2
cdr3_nt: TGTGCCAGCAGCCCTAGAACAGAAGTCTATGGCTACACCTTC
cdr3_aa: CASSPRTEVYGYTF

v_call: TRBV30
clone_size: NA
d_call: NA
j_call: TRBJ2-1
cdr3_nt: TGTGCCTGGGCCCTACGACAGCCAGTCTACAATGAGCAGTTCTTC
cdr3_aa: CAWALRQPVYNEQFF

v_call: TRBV28
clone_size: NA
d_call: TRBD1
j_call: TRBJ1-2
cdr3_nt: TGTGCCAGCAGTTCCGGGACAGGGGTCGAAGGCTACACCTTC
cdr3_aa: CASSSGTGVEGYTF

v_call: TRBV30
clone_size: NA
d_call: TRBD1
j_call: TRBJ2-7
cdr3_nt: TGTGCCTGGAGTCCAGGGGACAGGGGGCTTCGGGAGCAGTACTTC
cdr3_aa: CAWSPGDRGLREQYF

v_call: TRBV6-8
clone_size: NA
d_call: TRBD2
j_call: TRBJ2-5
cdr3_nt: TGTGCCAGCAGCGCTTCGAGCGGGAGAACAGAGACCCAGTACTTC
cdr3_aa: CASSASSGRTETQYF

v_call: TRBV19
clone_size: NA
d_call: NA
j_call: TRBJ1-6
cdr3_nt: TGTGCCAGTAGTGCTGGCGGAATTAATTCACCCCTCCACTTT
cdr3_aa: CASSAGGINSPLHF

v_call: TRBV18
clone_size: NA
d_call: NA
j_call: TRBJ2-5
cdr3_nt: TGTGCCAGCTCAGAAAGTACGGAGACCCAGTACTTC
cdr3_aa: CASSESTETQYF

v_call: TRBV30
clone_size: NA
d_call: NA
j_call: TRBJ1-1
cdr3_nt: TGTGCCTGGAGTGTAGGGGGGTACACTGAAGCTTTCTTT
cdr3_aa: CAWSVGGYTEAFF

v_call: TRBV18
clone_size: NA
d_call: NA
j_call: TRBJ2-5
cdr3_nt: TGTGCCAGCTCATCACTCCCCGAGGAGACCCAGTACTTC
cdr3_aa: CASSSLPEETQYF

v_call: TRBV9
clone_size: few
d_call: NA
j_call: TRBJ1-5
cdr3_nt: TGTGCCAGCCGTAGACAGGCTAATCAGCCCCAGCATTTT
cdr3_aa: CASRRQANQPQHF

v_call: TRBV18
clone_size: NA
d_call: TRBD1
j_call: TRBJ2-7
cdr3_nt: TGTGTCAGCTCACCAGCAAGGACAGGGTTCTACGAGCAGTACTTC
cdr3_aa: CVSSPARTGFYEQYF

v_call: TRBV12-5
clone_size: NA
d_call: NA
j_call: TRBJ1-1
cdr3_nt: TGTGCTAGTGGTTTGGACGATAGGCGAGCTTTCTTT
cdr3_aa: CASGLDDRRAFF

v_call: TRBV6-8
clone_size: few
d_call: NA
j_call: TRBJ1-1
cdr3_nt: TGTGCCAGCAGTTACTTGAACACTGAAGCTTTCTTT
cdr3_aa: CASSYLNTEAFF

v_call: TRBV6-8
clone_size: NA
d_call: NA
j_call: TRBJ2-3
cdr3_nt: TGTGCCAGCAGTTCCCCCCGAGGAAGCACAGATACGCAGTATTTT
cdr3_aa: CASSSPRGSTDTQYF

v_call: TRBV9
clone_size: few
d_call: NA
j_call: TRBJ2-5
cdr3_nt: TGTGCCAGCAGCGTAATGGGGGAGACCCAGTACTTC
cdr3_aa: CASSVMGETQYF

v_call: TRBV11-3
clone_size: NA
d_call: TRBD2
j_call: TRBJ2-5
cdr3_nt: TGTGCTAGCAGCTTAATGTTTCGCGGGAGAGCGGAGACCCAGTACTTC
cdr3_aa: CASSLMFRGRAETQYF

v_call: TRBV29-1
clone_size: NA
d_call: NA
j_call: TRBJ1-1
cdr3_nt: TGCAGCGTACTCAGGACGGGGTTTGAAGGTGAAGCTTTCTTT
cdr3_aa: CSVLRTGFEGEAFF

v_call: TRBV18
clone_size: NA
d_call: NA
j_call: TRBJ1-3
cdr3_nt: TGTGCCAGCTCACCACCATCAGGTTCTGGAAACACCATATATTTT
cdr3_aa: CASSPPSGSGNTIYF

v_call: TRBV14
clone_size: NA
d_call: NA
j_call: TRBJ1-3
cdr3_nt: TGTGCCAGCAGCCAAGATGGTATCGTTCTGGGAAACACCATATATTTT
cdr3_aa: CASSQDGIVLGNTIYF

v_call: TRBV9
clone_size: NA
d_call: NA
j_call: TRBJ1-2
cdr3_nt: TGTGCCAGCAGCGTAGAGAAACAGGGTGGATCTAACTATGGCTACACCTTC
cdr3_aa: CASSVEKQGGSNYGYTF

v_call: TRBV4-1
clone_size: few
d_call: NA
j_call: TRBJ1-2
cdr3_nt: TGCGCCAGCAGCCAAGATTACGGGATTGGAGGGGAATATAACTATGGCTACACCTTC
cdr3_aa: CASSQDYGIGGEYNYGYTF

v_call: TRBV18
clone_size: NA
d_call: NA
j_call: TRBJ1-4
cdr3_nt: TGTGCCAGCTCACCAGCTTCGACGGCCTCTGAAAAACTGTTTTTT
cdr3_aa: CASSPASTASEKLFF

v_call: TRBV11-3
clone_size: few
d_call: NA
j_call: TRBJ2-3
cdr3_nt: TGTGCCAGCAGCTCAAGTCCTAGCACAGATACGCAGTATTTT
cdr3_aa: CASSSSPSTDTQYF

v_call: TRBV9
clone_size: few
d_call: TRBD1
j_call: TRBJ2-7
cdr3_nt: TGTGCCAGCAGCCGGGACAGGGGCGAGCAGTACTTC
cdr3_aa: CASSRDRGEQYF

v_call: TRBV6-8
clone_size: NA
d_call: TRBD1
j_call: TRBJ2-5
cdr3_nt: TGTGCCAGCAGTTACACGACAGGGCTGGAGACCCAGTACTTC
cdr3_aa: CASSYTTGLETQYF

v_call: TRBV11-3
clone_size: NA
d_call: NA
j_call: TRBJ2-2
cdr3_nt: TGTGCCAGCAGCCCCACCTTTCAGTTCGGGGAGCTGTTTTTT
cdr3_aa: CASSPTFQFGELFF

v_call: TRBV29-1
clone_size: NA
d_call: TRBD1
j_call: TRBJ2-7
cdr3_nt: TGCAGCGCCGTCGGACAGGGTCACCACGAGCAGTACTTC
cdr3_aa: CSAVGQGHHEQYF

v_call: TRBV19
clone_size: NA
d_call: NA
j_call: TRBJ1-1
cdr3_nt: TGTGCCAGTAGTATACAGGCCCGCCCGAACACTGAAGCTTTCTTT
cdr3_aa: CASSIQARPNTEAFF

v_call: TRBV10-3
clone_size: few
d_call: TRBD2
j_call: TRBJ2-1
cdr3_nt: TGTGCCAGCTCAGAGGCGGGAGGGCCTAGGAATGAGCAGTTCTTC
cdr3_aa: CASSEAGGPRNEQFF

v_call: TRBV11-3
clone_size: few
d_call: NA
j_call: TRBJ1-5
cdr3_nt: TGTGCCAGCAGCTTAGGTGACAATAGCAATCAGCCCCAGCATTTT
cdr3_aa: CASSLGDNSNQPQHF

v_call: TRBV9
clone_size: NA
d_call: NA
j_call: TRBJ2-6
cdr3_nt: TGTGCCAGCAGCGCCGACTCTGGGCAGGCAAACTCTGGGGCCAACGTCCTGACTTTC
cdr3_aa: CASSADSGQANSGANVLTF

v_call: TRBV28
clone_size: NA
d_call: NA
j_call: TRBJ2-1
cdr3_nt: TGTGCCAGCAGTTTGGAGGGGGCAGTGTTAAATGAGCAGTTCTTC
cdr3_aa: CASSLEGAVLNEQFF

v_call: TRBV2
clone_size: NA
d_call: NA
j_call: TRBJ2-7
cdr3_nt: TGTGCCAGCAGCTTAAGAATGCTGGCGAAGGGACGTATGGACGAGCAGTACTTC
cdr3_aa: CASSLRMLAKGRMDEQYF

v_call: TRBV29-1
clone_size: NA
d_call: NA
j_call: TRBJ1-1
cdr3_nt: TGCAGCGTTGGTGTGCGGGGGAAGAACACTGAAGCTTTCTTT
cdr3_aa: CSVGVRGKNTEAFF